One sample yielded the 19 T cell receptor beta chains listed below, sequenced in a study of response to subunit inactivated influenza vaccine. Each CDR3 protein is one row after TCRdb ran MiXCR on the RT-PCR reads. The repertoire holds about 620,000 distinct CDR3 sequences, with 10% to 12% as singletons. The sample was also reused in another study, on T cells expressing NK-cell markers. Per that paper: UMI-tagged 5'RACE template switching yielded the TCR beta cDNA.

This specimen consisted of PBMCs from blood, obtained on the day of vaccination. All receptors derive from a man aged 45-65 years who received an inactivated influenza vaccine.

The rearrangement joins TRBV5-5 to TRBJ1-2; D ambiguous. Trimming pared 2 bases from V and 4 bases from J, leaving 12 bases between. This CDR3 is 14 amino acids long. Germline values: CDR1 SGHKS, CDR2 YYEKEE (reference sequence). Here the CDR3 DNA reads TGTGCCAGCAGCTTTTTGGCTGTGGGCTATGGCTACACCTTC. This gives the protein CASSFLAVGYGYTF.

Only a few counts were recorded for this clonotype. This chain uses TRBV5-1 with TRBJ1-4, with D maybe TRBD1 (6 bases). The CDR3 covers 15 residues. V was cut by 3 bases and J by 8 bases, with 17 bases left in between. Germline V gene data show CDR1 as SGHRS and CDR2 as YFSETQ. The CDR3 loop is CASSSWGALGEKLFF. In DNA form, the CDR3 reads TGCGCCAGCAGCTCGTGGGGGGCGCTGGGAGAAAAACTGTTTTTT.

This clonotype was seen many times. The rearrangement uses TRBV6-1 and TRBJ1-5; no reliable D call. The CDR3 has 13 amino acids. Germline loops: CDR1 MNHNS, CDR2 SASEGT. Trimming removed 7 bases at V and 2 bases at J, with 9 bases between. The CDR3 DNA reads TGTGCCAGCAAAGAGGTAGGCAATCAGCCCCAGCATTTT. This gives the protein CASKEVGNQPQHF.

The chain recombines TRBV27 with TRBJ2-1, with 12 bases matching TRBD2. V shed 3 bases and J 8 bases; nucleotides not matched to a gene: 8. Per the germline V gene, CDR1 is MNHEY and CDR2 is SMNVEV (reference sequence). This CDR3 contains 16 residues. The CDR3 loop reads CASSFLASGRGDEQFF. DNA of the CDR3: TGTGCCAGCAGTTTTCTCGCTAGCGGGAGGGGCGATGAGCAGTTCTTC.

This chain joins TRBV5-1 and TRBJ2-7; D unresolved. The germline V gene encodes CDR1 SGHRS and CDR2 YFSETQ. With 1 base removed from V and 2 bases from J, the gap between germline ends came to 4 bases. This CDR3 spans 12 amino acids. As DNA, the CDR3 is TGCGCCAGCAGCTTGCCAACCTACGAGCAGTACTTC. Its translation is CASSLPTYEQYF.

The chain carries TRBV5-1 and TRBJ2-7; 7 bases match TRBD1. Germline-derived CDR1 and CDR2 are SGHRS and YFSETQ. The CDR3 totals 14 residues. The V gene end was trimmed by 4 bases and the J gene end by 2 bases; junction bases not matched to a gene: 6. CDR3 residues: CASSPGDSAYEQYF. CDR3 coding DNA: TGCGCCAGCAGCCCTGGGGACAGTGCCTACGAGCAGTACTTC.

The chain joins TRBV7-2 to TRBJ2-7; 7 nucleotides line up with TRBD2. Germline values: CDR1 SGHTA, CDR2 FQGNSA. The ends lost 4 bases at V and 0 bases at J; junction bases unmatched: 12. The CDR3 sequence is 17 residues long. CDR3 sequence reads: CASSSETGGPSSYEQYF. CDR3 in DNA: TGTGCCAGCAGCTCCGAGACGGGAGGCCCGAGCTCCTACGAGCAGTACTTC.

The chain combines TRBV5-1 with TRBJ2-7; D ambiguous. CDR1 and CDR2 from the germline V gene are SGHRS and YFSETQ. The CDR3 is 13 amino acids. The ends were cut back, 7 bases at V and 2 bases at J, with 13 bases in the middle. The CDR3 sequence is CASQRPGTYEQYF. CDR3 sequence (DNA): TGCGCCAGCCAAAGGCCGGGCACCTACGAGCAGTACTTC.

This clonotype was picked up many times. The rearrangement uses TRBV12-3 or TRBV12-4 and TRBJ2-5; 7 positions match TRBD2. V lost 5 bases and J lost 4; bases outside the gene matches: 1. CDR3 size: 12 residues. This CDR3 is CASSPGGETQYF. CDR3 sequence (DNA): TGTGCCAGCAGTCCGGGGGGAGAGACCCAGTACTTC.

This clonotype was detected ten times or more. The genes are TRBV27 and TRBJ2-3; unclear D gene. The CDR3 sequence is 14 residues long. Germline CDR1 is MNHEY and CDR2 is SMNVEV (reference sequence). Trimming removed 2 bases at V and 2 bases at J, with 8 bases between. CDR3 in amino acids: CASSLASITDTQYF. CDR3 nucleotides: TGTGCCAGCAGTTTAGCCAGCATCACAGATACGCAGTATTTT.

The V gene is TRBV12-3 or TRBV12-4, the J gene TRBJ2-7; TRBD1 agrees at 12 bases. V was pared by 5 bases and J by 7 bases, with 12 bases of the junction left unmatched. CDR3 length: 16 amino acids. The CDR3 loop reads CASSKRGTGGTGEQYF. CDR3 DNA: TGTGCCAGCAGTAAACGCGGGACAGGGGGCACGGGGGAGCAGTACTTC.

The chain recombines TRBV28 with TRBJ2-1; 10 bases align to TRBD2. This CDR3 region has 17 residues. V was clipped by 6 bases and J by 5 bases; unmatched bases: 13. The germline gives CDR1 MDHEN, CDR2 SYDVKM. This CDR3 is CASSPIWGLAGDNEQFF. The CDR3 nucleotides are TGTGCCAGCAGCCCCATCTGGGGCCTAGCGGGAGACAATGAGCAGTTCTTC.

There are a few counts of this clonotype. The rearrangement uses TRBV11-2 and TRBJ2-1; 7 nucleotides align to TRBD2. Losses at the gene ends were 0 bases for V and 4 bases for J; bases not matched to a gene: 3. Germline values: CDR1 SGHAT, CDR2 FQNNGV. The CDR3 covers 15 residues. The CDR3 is CASSLEPSGYNEQFF. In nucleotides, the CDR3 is TGTGCCAGCAGCTTAGAGCCTAGCGGATACAATGAGCAGTTCTTC.

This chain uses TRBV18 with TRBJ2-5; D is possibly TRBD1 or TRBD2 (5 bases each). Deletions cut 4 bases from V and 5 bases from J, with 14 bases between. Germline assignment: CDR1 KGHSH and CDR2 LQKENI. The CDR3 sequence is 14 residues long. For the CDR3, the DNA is TGTGCCAGCTCACAACGGGACCAGCGGGAGACCCAGTACTTC. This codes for CASSQRDQRETQYF.

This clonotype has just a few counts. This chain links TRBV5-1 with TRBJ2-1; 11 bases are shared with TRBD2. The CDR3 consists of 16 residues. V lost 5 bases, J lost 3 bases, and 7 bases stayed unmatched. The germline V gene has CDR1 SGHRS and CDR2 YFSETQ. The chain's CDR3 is CASSPRTSGHYNEQFF. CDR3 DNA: TGCGCCAGCAGTCCACGGACTAGCGGGCACTACAATGAGCAGTTCTTC.

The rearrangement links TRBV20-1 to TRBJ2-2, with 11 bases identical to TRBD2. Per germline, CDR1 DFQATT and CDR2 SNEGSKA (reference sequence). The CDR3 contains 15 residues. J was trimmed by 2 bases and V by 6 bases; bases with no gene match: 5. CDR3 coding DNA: TGCAGTGCGACCGGGACTAGCGGTAACACCGGGGAGCTGTTTTTT. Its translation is CSATGTSGNTGELFF.

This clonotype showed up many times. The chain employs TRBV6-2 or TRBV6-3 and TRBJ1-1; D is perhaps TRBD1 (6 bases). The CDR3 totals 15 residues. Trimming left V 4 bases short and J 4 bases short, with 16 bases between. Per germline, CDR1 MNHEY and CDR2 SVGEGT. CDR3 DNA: TGTGCCAGCAGTTCTCAGGGGTACACGATCACTGAAGCTTTCTTT. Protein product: CASSSQGYTITEAFF.

The CDR3 here is CASSFGRENEKLFF. In nucleotides, the CDR3 is TGTGCCAGCAGCTTCGGCAGGGAAAATGAAAAACTGTTTTTT. V usage is TRBV7-9 and J usage is TRBJ1-4; tentatively, D is TRBD1 (5 bases). From germline, CDR1 is SEHNR and CDR2 FQNEAQ (reference sequence). There are 14 residues in the CDR3. Trimming removed 3 bases at V and 5 bases at J, with 10 bases between.

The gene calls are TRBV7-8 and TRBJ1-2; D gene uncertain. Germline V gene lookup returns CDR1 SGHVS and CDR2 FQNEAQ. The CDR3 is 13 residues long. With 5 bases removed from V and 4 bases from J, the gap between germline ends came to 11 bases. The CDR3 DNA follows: TGTGCCAGCAGCCCCGGACTGGTCTATGGCTACACCTTC. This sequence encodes CASSPGLVYGYTF.